This passage covers 24 T cell receptor beta chains from one sample sequenced in a study of identical twins. Each CDR3 protein is one row after TCRdb ran MiXCR on the 5' RACE reads. Among around 340,000 distinct CDR3 sequences listed, roughly an eighth were seen once. This sample also belongs to another study, concerning yellow fever vaccine responses in identical twins.

Source material: CD8+ T cells sorted from blood. The receptors were sampled from a woman between 18 and 29 years old in good health.

This clonotype was seen more than once but under ten times. The V gene is TRBV7-3, the J gene TRBJ2-1; TRBD2 agrees at 10 bases. The CDR3 has 15 residues. V lost 5 bases and J lost 8; bases outside the gene matches: 9. CDR1 and CDR2 from the germline V gene are SGHTA and FQGTGA. CDR3 coding DNA: TGTGCCAGCAGCAAGAGGACTAGCGGTCTAGATGAGCAGTTCTTC. Its translation: CASSKRTSGLDEQFF.

Many counts were recorded for this clonotype. This chain's CDR3 is CASSPTSTGTSTDTQYF. CDR3 coding DNA: TGTGCCAGCAGTCCAACTTCGACAGGGACTAGCACAGATACGCAGTATTTT. This chain uses TRBV28 with TRBJ2-3; possible D gene TRBD1, 7 bases. CDR1 and CDR2 from the germline V gene are MDHEN and SYDVKM. Trimming left V 5 bases short and J 0 bases short, with 18 bases between. CDR3 length equals 17 residues.

This clonotype has more than one count but fewer than ten. The chain combines TRBV6-2 or TRBV6-3 with TRBJ2-7, with TRBD1 matching over 7 bases. Looked up from germline, CDR1 is MNHEY and CDR2 is SVGEGT. V lost 4 bases to trimming and J lost 3 bases; unmatched junction nucleotides: 6. The CDR3 loop spans 14 amino acids. DNA for the CDR3: TGTGCCAGCAGTTCAGAGGGACAGTTCTACGAGCAGTACGTC. Translation: CASSSEGQFYEQYV.

This clonotype was counted between two and nine times. Here the CDR3 reads CASSETSGGANGELFF. The CDR3 DNA sequence: TGCGCCAGCAGTGAGACTAGCGGGGGGGCGAACGGGGAGCTGTTTTTT. The chain links TRBV10-1 to TRBJ2-2, with TRBD2 matching 13 bases. The germline V gene has CDR1 WNHNN and CDR2 SYGVQD (reference sequence). Unmatched junction bases numbered 4, after V lost 2 bases and J lost 7 bases. This CDR3 comprises 16 residues.

The rearrangement joins TRBV7-8 to TRBJ2-5, with D unresolved. The CDR3 length is 14 residues. V lost 6 bases and J lost 1, with 12 bases in between. The germline V gene encodes CDR1 SGHVS and CDR2 FQNEAQ. Written as DNA, the CDR3 is TGTGCCAGCAGGGCCTTACACCTCCAAGAGACCCAGTACTTC. This codes for CASRALHLQETQYF.

This clonotype was seen only a few times. The chain has TRBV6-4 and TRBJ2-3, with 12 bases identical to TRBD2. V shed 0 bases, J shed 4 bases, and the junction held 8 bases outside the gene matches. The CDR3 loop spans 18 amino acids. Germline V gene lookup returns CDR1 MRHNA and CDR2 SNTAGT. In DNA form, the CDR3 reads TGTGCCAGCAGTGACTCGAAGGGACTAGCGGGCGGGGCAGATACGCAGTATTTT. Translated, it gives CASSDSKGLAGGADTQYF.

The chain is built from TRBV12-3 or TRBV12-4 and TRBJ2-3; TRBD2 matches at 9 bases. The CDR3 has 15 residues. Trimming removed 2 bases from V and 6 bases from J; junction bases left unmatched: 6. CDR3 nucleotides: TGTGCCAGCAGTTTAAGGCGGGGGGGCCGGGATACGCAGTATTTT. Translating gives CASSLRRGGRDTQYF.

V is TRBV3-1 and J is TRBJ2-1, with a possible D match to TRBD1 (6 bases). This CDR3 spans 17 amino acids. Germline values: CDR1 LGHDT, CDR2 YNNKEL (reference sequence). Deletions cut 7 bases from V and 1 base from J, with 20 bases between. The CDR3 reads CASTKRLLGASYNEQFF. In nucleotides, the CDR3 is TGTGCCAGCACCAAGCGGTTACTGGGGGCATCCTACAATGAGCAGTTCTTC.

A few counts support this clonotype. The chain is built from TRBV7-9 and TRBJ2-7, with D possibly being TRBD2 (6 bases). From germline, CDR1 is SEHNR and CDR2 FQNEAQ (reference sequence). V lost 5 bases and J 0 bases, leaving 17 bases between the germline ends. This CDR3 region has 16 residues. CDR3 in amino acids: CASSPRRGRSSYEQYF. The CDR3 bases are TGTGCCAGCAGCCCCCGAAGAGGGAGGAGCTCCTACGAGCAGTACTTC.

The V gene is TRBV7-9, the J gene TRBJ2-4; D gene unclear. V dropped 1 base and J dropped 8 bases, with 3 bases sitting between them. Germline V gene sequence: CDR1 SEHNR, CDR2 FQNEAQ (reference sequence). CDR3 length equals 11 residues. The DNA of the CDR3 is TGTGCCAGCAGCTTAGATCACATTCAGTACTTC. Its protein is CASSLDHIQYF.

This clonotype showed up just a few times. The chain has TRBV28 and TRBJ2-3; 9 bases agree with TRBD1. The ends lost 5 bases at V and 2 bases at J; junction bases unmatched: 8. The CDR3 sequence is 16 residues long. Germline values: CDR1 MDHEN, CDR2 SYDVKM. The CDR3 region has the DNA TGTGCCAGCAGTGTCCCGGGACAGGGTCCCACAGATACGCAGTATTTT. Encoded protein: CASSVPGQGPTDTQYF. Full variable domain (rest looked up from reference TRBV28 and TRBJ2-3): DVKVTQSSRYLVKRTGEKVFLECVQDMDHENMFWYRQDPGLGLRLIYFSYDVKMKEKGDIPEGYSVSREKKERFSLILESASTNQTSMYLCASSVPGQGPTDTQYFGPGTRLTVL.

This clonotype occurred a few times. The V call is TRBV20-1, the J call TRBJ2-7; 8 positions agree with TRBD2. V lost 0 bases to trimming and J lost 4 bases; unmatched junction nucleotides: 8. The length of the CDR3 is 15 residues. Germline loops: CDR1 DFQATT, CDR2 SNEGSKA (reference sequence). The DNA of the CDR3 is TGCAGTGCTAGAGACGGGGGTAGCGGGACTTACGAGCAGTACTTC. This sequence encodes CSARDGGSGTYEQYF.

The CDR3 reads CASRSLAGPYNEQFF. The CDR3 DNA reads as TGTGCCAGCAGATCACTAGCGGGGCCATACAATGAGCAGTTCTTC. The rearrangement links TRBV11-1 to TRBJ2-1, with 10 bases that match TRBD2. Germline assignment: CDR1 SGHAT and CDR2 FQDESV (reference sequence). Trimming cost V 6 bases and J 4 bases; bases outside gene matches: 6. CDR3 length equals 15 residues.

This chain connects TRBV7-9 to TRBJ2-7; the match to TRBD2 covers 7 bases. V lost 5 bases to trimming and J lost 0 bases; unmatched junction nucleotides: 10. Germline V gives CDR1 SEHNR, CDR2 FQNEAQ (reference sequence). The CDR3 runs to 16 residues. The CDR3 spells CASSPSHLADSYEQYF. The CDR3 nucleotides read TGTGCCAGCAGCCCCAGCCACCTAGCGGACTCCTACGAGCAGTACTTC.

This clonotype showed up just a few times. The V gene is TRBV7-3, the J gene TRBJ2-3; 7 nucleotides agree with TRBD2. Germline values: CDR1 SGHTA, CDR2 FQGTGA. Trimming took 5 bases from V and 0 from J; bases not matched to a gene: 11. This CDR3 is built from 17 residues. The CDR3 spells CASSLPPGRESTDTQYF. The CDR3 DNA is TGTGCCAGCAGCCTTCCACCAGGGCGGGAGAGCACAGATACGCAGTATTTT.

The chain is built from TRBV28 and TRBJ2-1; the match to TRBD2 covers 8 bases. Germline CDR1 reads MDHEN; CDR2 reads SYDVKM. The CDR3 covers 15 residues. V lost 6 bases and J lost 8; bases outside the gene matches: 12. The CDR3 coding sequence is TGTGCCAGCAGGGCCAGGGAGCGGGAGATGGATGAGCAGTTCTTC. It translates to CASRAREREMDEQFF.

J is TRBJ2-1 and V is TRBV7-9; possibly TRBD1 for D (5 bases). Germline CDR1 is SEHNR and CDR2 is FQNEAQ (reference sequence). V was pared by 5 bases and J by 5 bases, with 13 bases between. The CDR3 consists of 14 residues. In DNA form, the CDR3 reads TGTGCCAGCAGCCCTCCCCAGGGAAACAATGAGCAGTTCTTC. Translating gives CASSPPQGNNEQFF.

This clonotype was observed at least ten times. The chain is built from TRBV29-1 and TRBJ2-1, with D tentatively TRBD1 (5 bases). The germline V and J ends were trimmed by 4 bases and 0 bases, with 16 bases remaining between them. The CDR3 runs to 16 residues. CDR1 is SQVTM and CDR2 is ANQGSEA in the germline V gene. CDR3 sequence reads: CSVVGQESSSYNEQFF. Here the CDR3 DNA reads TGCAGCGTTGTGGGGCAGGAATCGAGCTCCTACAATGAGCAGTTCTTC.

V usage is TRBV7-9 and J usage is TRBJ2-1, with D possibly TRBD1 on 5 matching bases. Germline V CDR1 and CDR2: SEHNR, FQNEAQ (reference sequence). Between the trimmed V and J ends, which lost 1 base and 1 base, there was a span of 11 bases. The CDR3 covers 16 residues. CDR3 DNA: TGTGCCAGCAGCTTAGTAGGGGTAGATTCCTACAATGAGCAGTTCTTC. It encodes CASSLVGVDSYNEQFF.

This clonotype was detected only a few times. The chain employs TRBV9 and TRBJ2-2; 10 positions agree with TRBD1. V was clipped by 4 bases and J by 13 bases; unmatched bases: 4. The CDR3 runs to 12 residues. Germline CDR1 SGDLS, CDR2 YYNGEE. The CDR3 DNA reads TGTGCCAGCAGCCTTGGGGACAGGGGGCTGTTTTTT. This codes for CASSLGDRGLFF.

This clonotype turned up a few times. The gene calls are TRBV28 and TRBJ2-7; tentative D call: TRBD1 (6 bases). The CDR3 runs to 13 residues. From germline, CDR1 is MDHEN and CDR2 SYDVKM. The V gene lost 3 bases and the J gene lost 6 bases, with 12 bases spanning the gap. This CDR3 is CASSFQGRGEQYF. The CDR3 bases are TGTGCCAGCAGTTTCCAGGGGCGAGGCGAGCAGTACTTC.

The chain has TRBV6-5 and TRBJ2-2; D not resolved. The V end was cut by 0 bases, the J end by 8 bases, with 13 bases between. The CDR3 totals 15 residues. Germline values: CDR1 MNHEY, CDR2 SVGAGI. CDR3 region: CASSYSISYAGELFF. DNA of the CDR3: TGTGCCAGCAGTTACTCGATCTCGTATGCTGGGGAGCTGTTTTTT.

A few counts support this clonotype. This chain uses TRBV27 with TRBJ2-3, with D possibly TRBD1 on 6 matching bases. Trimming took 5 bases from V and 4 from J, leaving 13 bases between them. The CDR3 sequence is 14 residues long. Germline values: CDR1 MNHEY, CDR2 SMNVEV (reference sequence). The CDR3 nucleotides are TGTGCCAGCAGTGTGCGAGGGGGTTCAGATACGCAGTATTTT. It encodes CASSVRGGSDTQYF.

V usage is TRBV6-2 or TRBV6-3 and J usage is TRBJ2-1, with 8 bases lining up with TRBD1. V dropped 5 bases and J dropped 4; count of bases not matched to a gene: 13. CDR3 size: 17 residues. CDR1 is MNHEY, CDR2 SVGEGT, per germline. This CDR3 reads CASSPPTGGYPYNEQFF. DNA for the CDR3: TGTGCCAGCAGTCCCCCCACAGGGGGTTATCCTTACAATGAGCAGTTCTTC.